These 9 T cell receptor beta chains share one sample of origin, sequenced in a study of blood T cell repertoires in COVID-19. Libraries were prepared by immunoSEQ multiplex PCR; TCRdb keeps only in-frame clonotypes and omits some of them. The sample lists tens of thousands of clones, around nine tenths occurring once. Sequencing was done on a sample of peripheral blood. The receptors were sampled from a man between 40 and 49 years old with COVID-19, enrolled during active disease.

V is TRBV5-1 and J is TRBJ2-7; tentatively, D is TRBD2 (6 bases). V lost 0 bases and J 7 bases, leaving 17 bases between the germline ends. The germline V gene encodes CDR1 SGHRS and CDR2 YFSETQ. The CDR3 covers 15 residues. The CDR3 coding sequence is TGCGCCAGCAGCTTGGCCGGTAAAGGGGAGGTGGAGCAGTACTTC. Protein sequence: CASSLAGKGEVEQYF.

J is TRBJ2-1 and V is TRBV5-4; D is uncertain. V was cut by 4 bases and J by 7 bases, with 9 bases left in between. Germline V gives CDR1 SGHNT, CDR2 YYREEE (reference sequence). The CDR3 is 12 amino acids. The CDR3 DNA follows: TGTGCCAGCAGCCAACTCGTGAATGAGCAGTTCTTC. Protein: CASSQLVNEQFF.

The V gene is TRBV29-1, the J gene TRBJ2-7; D is unclear. CDR1 is SQVTM and CDR2 is ANQGSEA in the germline V gene. V was clipped by 6 bases and J by 3 bases, with 9 bases between them. The CDR3 is 11 residues long. As DNA, the CDR3 is TGCAGCGTCGCGGTCCACTACGAGCAGTACTTC. It is translated as CSVAVHYEQYF.

The rearrangement uses TRBV11-2 and TRBJ1-5, with 7 bases fitting TRBD1. CDR3 length: 15 amino acids. V trimming: 0 bases; J trimming: 5 bases; junction bases outside the gene matches: 4. From germline, CDR1 is SGHAT and CDR2 FQNNGV. CDR3 in amino acids: CASSLEGQTHQPQHF. CDR3 DNA sequence: TGTGCCAGCAGCTTAGAGGGACAGACCCATCAGCCCCAGCATTTT.

The V call is TRBV5-4, the J call TRBJ2-1; D remains ambiguous. The CDR3 is 15 residues long. The germline V and J ends were trimmed by 0 bases and 2 bases, with 9 bases remaining between them. Germline assignment: CDR1 SGHNT and CDR2 YYREEE (reference sequence). CDR3 sequence (DNA): TGTGCCAGCAGCTTGGCTCAGCGCCCCTACAATGAGCAGTTCTTC. Translated: CASSLAQRPYNEQFF.

This chain links TRBV2 with TRBJ2-4, with D unresolved. Trimming stripped 2 bases from V and 0 bases from J, with 14 bases between. The CDR3 has 17 amino acids. Germline V CDR1 and CDR2: SNHLY, FYNNEI. The DNA for the CDR3 is TGTGCCAGCAGTGAAAACACCCACTACCTAGCCAAAAACATTCAGTACTTC. Its translation: CASSENTHYLAKNIQYF.

In this sample, this clone turned up a few times. The V call is TRBV10-2, the J call TRBJ2-1; tentative D call: TRBD1 (6 bases). V was pared by 1 base and J by 12 bases, with 10 bases between. CDR1 and CDR2 from the germline V gene are WSHSY and SAAADI. The CDR3 covers 12 residues. CDR3 sequence (DNA): TGCGCCAGCAGTGAGTTACAGGGTGGGCAGTTCTTC. It specifies CASSELQGGQFF.

This rearrangement joins TRBV19 to TRBJ1-5; D may be TRBD1 (5 bases). The germline V gene has CDR1 LNHDA and CDR2 SQIVND (reference sequence). This CDR3 has 14 amino acids. The V end lost 4 bases, the J end lost 0 bases, and 7 bases lay between the germline ends. In DNA form, the CDR3 reads TGTGCCAGTAGTAGGGGGGGTAGCAATCAGCCCCAGCATTTT. It specifies CASSRGGSNQPQHF.

V gene TRBV2 combines with J gene TRBJ2-7; D perhaps matches TRBD1 (6 bases). From germline, CDR1 is SNHLY and CDR2 FYNNEI. There are 13 residues in the CDR3. V lost 5 bases and J lost 5, with 13 bases in between. The CDR3 protein is CASSLAGDHEQYF. CDR3 sequence (DNA): TGTGCCAGCAGTTTGGCAGGGGACCACGAGCAGTACTTC.